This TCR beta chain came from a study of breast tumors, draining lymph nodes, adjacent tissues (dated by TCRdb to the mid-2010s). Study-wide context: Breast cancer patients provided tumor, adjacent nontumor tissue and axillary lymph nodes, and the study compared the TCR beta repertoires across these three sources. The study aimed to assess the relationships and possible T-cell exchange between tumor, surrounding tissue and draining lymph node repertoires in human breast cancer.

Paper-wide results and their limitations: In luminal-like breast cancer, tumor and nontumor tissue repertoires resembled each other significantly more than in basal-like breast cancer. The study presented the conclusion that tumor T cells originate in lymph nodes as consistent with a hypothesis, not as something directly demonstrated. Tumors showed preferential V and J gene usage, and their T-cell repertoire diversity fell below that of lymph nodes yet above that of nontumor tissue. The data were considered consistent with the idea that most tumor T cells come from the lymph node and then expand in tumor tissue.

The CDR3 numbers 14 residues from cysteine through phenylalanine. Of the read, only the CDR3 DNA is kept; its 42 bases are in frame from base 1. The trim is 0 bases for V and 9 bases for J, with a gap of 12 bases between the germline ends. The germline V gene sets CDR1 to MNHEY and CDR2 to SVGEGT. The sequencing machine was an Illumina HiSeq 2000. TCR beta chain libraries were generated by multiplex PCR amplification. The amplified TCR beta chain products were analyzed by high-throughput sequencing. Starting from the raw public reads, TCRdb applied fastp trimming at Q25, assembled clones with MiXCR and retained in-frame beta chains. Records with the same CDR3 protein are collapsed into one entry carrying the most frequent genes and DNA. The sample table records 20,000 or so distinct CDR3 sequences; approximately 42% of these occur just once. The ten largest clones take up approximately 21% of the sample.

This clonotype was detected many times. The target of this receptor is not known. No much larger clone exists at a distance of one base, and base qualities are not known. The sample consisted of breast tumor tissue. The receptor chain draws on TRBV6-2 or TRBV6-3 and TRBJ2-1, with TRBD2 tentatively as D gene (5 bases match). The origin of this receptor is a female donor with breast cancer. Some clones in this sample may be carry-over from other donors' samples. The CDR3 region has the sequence CASSYSRGRGEQFF. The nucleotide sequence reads TGTGCCAGCAGTTACTCCCGGGGTCGTGGTGAGCAGTTCTTC.